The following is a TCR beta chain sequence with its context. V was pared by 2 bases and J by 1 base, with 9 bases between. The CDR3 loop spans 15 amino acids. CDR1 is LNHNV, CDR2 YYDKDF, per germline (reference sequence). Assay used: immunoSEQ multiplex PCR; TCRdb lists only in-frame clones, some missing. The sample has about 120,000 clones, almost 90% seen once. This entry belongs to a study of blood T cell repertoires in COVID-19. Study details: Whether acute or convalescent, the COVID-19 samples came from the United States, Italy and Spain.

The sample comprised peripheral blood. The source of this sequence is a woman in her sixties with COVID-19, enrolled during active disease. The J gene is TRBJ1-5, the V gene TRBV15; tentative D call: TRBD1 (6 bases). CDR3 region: CATSRRGNSNQPQHF. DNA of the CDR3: TGTGCCACCAGCAGAAGGGGGAACAGCAATCAGCCCCAGCATTTT.